Shown below are 7 T cell receptor beta chains from a single sample sequenced in a study of identifying expanded T cells in peripheral blood (dated by TCRdb to the late 2010s). The library was prepared using the immunoSEQ multiplex PCR assay. What TCRdb holds here is the immuneACCESS table cut down to in-frame rearrangements. Part of the clones is not present; checked against another copy, under half of the missing clones reflect an unresolved V gene, and the others are unexplained. The sample table records 95,000 to 150,000 clones; more than 75% of these occur just once. 3.3% of the sample lies in the top ten. Sequencing was carried out using blood. The receptors were gathered from a person between 18 and 70 years old in good health.

The chain uses TRBV9 and TRBJ1-4; D possibly corresponds to TRBD1 (5 bases). Germline V gene sequence: CDR1 SGDLS, CDR2 YYNGEE. This CDR3 contains 16 residues. Trimming stripped 4 bases from V and 8 bases from J, with 21 bases between. The CDR3 coding sequence is TGTGCCAGCAGCACCAGTTCCAAGGGGCGAGGGGAAAAACTGTTTTTT. Protein: CASSTSSKGRGEKLFF.

CDR3 coding DNA: TGCAGCGTTGTCAGACTTAGAATGGGGGCTCGGGTCGAGCAGTACTTC. As protein: CSVVRLRMGARVEQYF. The rearrangement uses TRBV29-1 and TRBJ2-7, with a weak D call TRBD1 (6 bases). This CDR3 has 16 residues. The germline gives CDR1 SQVTM, CDR2 ANQGSEA. Trimming stripped 4 bases from V and 6 bases from J, with 25 bases between.

The V call is TRBV5-6, the J call TRBJ2-1; D remains ambiguous. The germline V gene encodes CDR1 SGHDT and CDR2 YYEEEE. This CDR3 is 15 amino acids long. Trimming pared 3 bases from V and 0 bases from J, leaving 10 bases between. CDR3 nucleotides: TGTGCCAGCAGCTCCGGGCCCAGCTCCTACAATGAGCAGTTCTTC. As protein: CASSSGPSSYNEQFF.

The rearrangement uses TRBV27 and TRBJ1-2; D not certain. Germline CDR1 is MNHEY and CDR2 is SMNVEV (reference sequence). The CDR3 covers 9 residues. Trimming pared 7 bases from V and 13 bases from J, leaving 10 bases between. The CDR3 sequence is CASTPWVTF. The CDR3 DNA reads as TGTGCCAGCACCCCCTGGGTCACCTTC.

The V and J genes are TRBV29-1 and TRBJ2-7; 10 bases map to TRBD1. The V gene end was trimmed by 3 bases and the J gene end by 1 base; junction bases not matched to a gene: 6. Per germline, CDR1 SQVTM and CDR2 ANQGSEA. This CDR3 is built from 15 residues. CDR3 nucleotide sequence: TGCAGCGTTGACTTTCAGGGACAGGGGTCCTACGAGCAGTACTTC. Encoded protein: CSVDFQGQGSYEQYF.

The CDR3 nucleotides are TGTGCCAGCAGCCCTACCGAACTCCCTTACGAGCAGTACTTC. Translating gives CASSPTELPYEQYF. The chain employs TRBV6-6 and TRBJ2-7, with D unclear. The CDR3 contains 14 residues. CDR1 is MNHNY, CDR2 SVGAGI, per germline (reference sequence). V lost 6 bases and J lost 4, with 16 bases in between.

The chain combines TRBV10-3 with TRBJ1-5; no clear D. CDR1 and CDR2 from the germline V gene are ENHRY and SYGVKD. This CDR3 region has 13 residues. V lost 4 bases and J 5 bases, leaving 9 bases between the germline ends. The CDR3 spells CAISGTGDQPQHF. CDR3 sequence (DNA): TGTGCCATCAGTGGTACCGGGGATCAGCCCCAGCATTTT.